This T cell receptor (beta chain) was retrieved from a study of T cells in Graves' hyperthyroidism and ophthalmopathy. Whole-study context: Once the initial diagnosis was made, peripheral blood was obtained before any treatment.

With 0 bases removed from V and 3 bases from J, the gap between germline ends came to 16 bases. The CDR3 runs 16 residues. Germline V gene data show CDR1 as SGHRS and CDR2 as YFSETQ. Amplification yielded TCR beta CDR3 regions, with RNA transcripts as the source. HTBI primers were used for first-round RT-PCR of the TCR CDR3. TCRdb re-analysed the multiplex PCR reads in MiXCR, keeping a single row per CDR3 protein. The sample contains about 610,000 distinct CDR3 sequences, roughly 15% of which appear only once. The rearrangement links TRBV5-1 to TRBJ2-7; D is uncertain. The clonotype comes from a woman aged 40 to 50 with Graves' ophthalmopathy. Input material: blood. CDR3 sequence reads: CASSLEPGPKYYEQYF. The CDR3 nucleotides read TGCGCCAGCAGCTTGGAACCCGGGCCGAAATACTACGAGCAGTACTTC.